This T cell receptor (beta chain) was captured by sequencing in a study of shared clonotypes between healthy human individuals. Looking at the study overall: Each donor had three CD4 naive, three CD4 memory, two CD8 naive and one CD8 memory plate. Points from the study as a whole: Compared with clonotypes that all four donors shared, non-shared clonotypes had lower generation probabilities.

With 6 bases removed from V and 7 bases from J, the gap between germline ends came to 19 bases. Germline loops: CDR1 SGHAT, CDR2 FQNNGV. CDR3 size: 15 residues. Replicate PCRs for sorted subsets used around 200 ng DNA; this equaled about 30,000 T cell genomes. Authors' analysis steps: Filtering differed for immunoSEQ, which gave only junction sequences without quality scores. Data came from immunoSEQ multiplex PCR; TCRdb stores just in-frame clones and leaves some out. Clonal size and the V and J genes are those of that table, whereas D and trimming came from the DNA. The sample has over a million clones, roughly 96% seen once. Notes on this clone: The target antigen is unknown.

This receptor was identified in a man younger than 40 in good health. The gene calls are TRBV11-2 and TRBJ2-1, with D perhaps matching TRBD2 (7 bases). The sequencing input was naive CD4+ T cells sorted from blood. Subset of the sample: CD45RA+ positively selected. DNA for the CDR3: TGTGCCAGCAGAAGGAGCGGGGAAAGGGGGAATGAGCAGTTCTTC. Translated: CASRRSGERGNEQFF.